This TCR beta chain derives from a study of CD8 T cells in Susac syndrome. The study's findings and limits: The study's TCR sequencing and HLA analysis covered a relatively small number of individuals, and the study acknowledged this.

From blood CD8+ and CD4+ T cells, TCR beta sequences were generated. Isolation of CD8+ and CD4+ T cells was performed negatively, whereas enrichment of TEMRA cells was done by FACS. With random hexamers, 0.5 to 1 ug RNA was reverse transcribed. TCRdb re-called the immunoSEQ multiplex PCR reads through MiXCR, storing one row per CDR3 protein. Of some 300,000 distinct CDR3 sequences listed, approximately 85% are singletons. This CDR3 region has 16 residues. From germline, CDR1 is SEHNR and CDR2 FQNEAQ (reference sequence). The V and J ends lost 4 bases and 0 bases, in that order; junction bases with no gene match: 6. This clonotype was detected only once. Its antigen is undetermined.

The receptor's source is a human donor with multiple sclerosis. Input material: CD8+ T cells from PBMCs. The rearrangement uses TRBV7-9 and TRBJ1-1; 9 bases align to TRBD1. CDR3 in DNA: TGTGCCAGCAGCTACGGACAGGGGTCGGTGAACACTGAAGCTTTCTTT. As protein: CASSYGQGSVNTEAFF.